The 13 T cell receptor beta chains reported below all come from one sample, sequenced in a study of CD8+ T cells in alopecia areata. The treatment: oral pan-JAK inhibitor, 5-10 mg twice daily. Extracted from the samples, RNA was reverse transcribed into cDNA to serve as the sequencing template. The repertoire was sequenced with immunoSEQ multiplex PCR; TCRdb's copy has only in-frame clones and lacks some. The data show under 200,000 clones, with 60% seen just once and 11% to 15% held by the top ten. The material was CD4+ T cells sorted from blood, obtained at week 24, from a patient treated with tofacitinib. Receptors were obtained from a human donor with alopecia areata.

CDR3 sequence (DNA): TGTGCCAGCTCACCACGATACAGGGCCCAAGAGACCCAGTACTTC. It encodes CASSPRYRAQETQYF. V and J are TRBV18 and TRBJ2-5; maybe TRBD1 (6 bases). The germline V and J ends were trimmed by 1 base and 1 base, with 10 bases remaining between them. The CDR3 runs 15 residues. CDR1 and CDR2 from the germline V gene are KGHSH and LQKENI.

This chain connects TRBV20-1 to TRBJ1-2, with no clear D. CDR1 and CDR2 (germline): DFQATT, SNEGSKA (reference sequence). V was cut by 4 bases and J by 2 bases, with 5 bases left in between. The CDR3 sequence is 11 residues long. CDR3 sequence reads: CSAIYNYGYTF. CDR3 DNA sequence: TGCAGTGCTATTTACAACTATGGCTACACCTTC.

This clone was seen a few times. The rearrangement joins TRBV29-1 to TRBJ2-1, with 11 bases identical to TRBD2. Trimming at V came to 4 bases and at J to 7 bases, leaving 6 bases not matched to a gene. The CDR3 covers 14 residues. CDR1 SQVTM and CDR2 ANQGSEA come from the germline V gene. The CDR3, as DNA: TGCAGCGTTGTCGCTAGCGGGGGGTGGAATGAGCAGTTCTTC. This translates into CSVVASGGWNEQFF.

The chain employs TRBV13 and TRBJ1-1; D may be TRBD1 (5 bases). With 5 bases removed from V and 1 base from J, the gap between germline ends came to 8 bases. CDR1 is PRHDT and CDR2 is FYEKMQ in the germline V gene (reference sequence). This CDR3 comprises 13 residues. DNA of the CDR3: TGTGCCAGCAGCGGCGGACAGAACACTGAAGCTTTCTTT. This sequence encodes CASSGGQNTEAFF.

This sequence joins TRBV7-6 and TRBJ2-7, with a tentative D call TRBD1 (6 bases). This CDR3 has 16 amino acids. Trimming took 5 bases from V and 0 from J, leaving 17 bases between them. In germline, CDR1 is SGHVS, CDR2 FNYEAQ. CDR3 bases: TGTGCCAGCAGCGCCCGGACAGCCAGTAACTCCTACGAGCAGTACTTC. The encoded protein is CASSARTASNSYEQYF.

This chain links TRBV4-2 with TRBJ2-6; tentative D call: TRBD1 (8 bases). The CDR3 is 18 residues long. V lost 1 base, J lost 0 bases, and 13 bases lay in between. CDR1 is LGHNA and CDR2 is YNFKEQ in the germline V gene. CDR3 sequence reads: CASSQGTGGGSGANVLTF. The CDR3, as DNA: TGTGCCAGCAGCCAAGGAACAGGGGGGGGCTCTGGGGCCAACGTCCTGACTTTC.

The chain is built from TRBV30 and TRBJ1-4; D gene unclear. V lost 1 base and J lost 12, with 12 bases in between. CDR1 and CDR2 (germline): GTSNPN, SVGIG (reference sequence). This CDR3 has 12 residues. CDR3 in amino acids: CAWSGQASELFF. The DNA for the CDR3 is TGTGCCTGGAGTGGTCAGGCCTCGGAACTGTTTTTT.

The chain uses TRBV30 and TRBJ2-6, with 7 bases identical to TRBD1. Losses at the gene ends were 3 bases for V and 1 base for J; bases not matched to a gene: 3. Germline loops: CDR1 GTSNPN, CDR2 SVGIG (reference sequence). This CDR3 spans 15 amino acids. CDR3 loop: CAWSGRGSGANVLTF. CDR3 sequence (DNA): TGTGCCTGGAGCGGCAGGGGGTCTGGGGCCAACGTCCTGACTTTC.

CDR3 DNA sequence: TGTGCCTGGAGTGTAGAGTTAATGAACACTGAAGCTTTCTTT. Its translation: CAWSVELMNTEAFF. The chain links TRBV30 to TRBJ1-1, with unresolved D. The germline V and J ends were trimmed by 0 bases and 0 bases, with 8 bases remaining between them. The CDR3 length is 14 residues. Germline CDR1 reads GTSNPN; CDR2 reads SVGIG (reference sequence). The whole variable domain, remainder taken from reference TRBV30 and TRBJ1-1, is SQTIHQWPATLVQPVGSPLSLECTVEGTSNPNLYWYRQAAGRGLQLLFYSVGIGQISSEVPQNLSASRPQDRQFILSSKKLLLSDSGFYLCAWSVELMNTEAFFGQGTRLTVV.

This clone has only one observation. V usage is TRBV4-2 and J usage is TRBJ1-1, with TRBD1 matching over 7 bases. Per the germline V gene, CDR1 is LGHNA and CDR2 is YNFKEQ. The CDR3 has 14 residues. V lost 9 bases, J lost 5 bases, and 12 bases stayed unmatched. The CDR3, as DNA: TGTGCCAGTACTCGGGACAGTGAAATGACTGAAGCTTTCTTT. It encodes CASTRDSEMTEAFF.

The rearrangement uses TRBV18 and TRBJ1-5, with TRBD1 matching over 8 bases. Germline trimming cut 6 bases from V and 1 base from J; bases unmatched to any gene: 8. The CDR3 runs to 16 residues. Germline assignment: CDR1 KGHSH and CDR2 LQKENI. The CDR3 DNA reads TGTGCCAGCTCGTTGGGACAGGCGATAAGCAATCAGCCCCAGCATTTT. Protein sequence: CASSLGQAISNQPQHF.

This chain joins TRBV5-6 and TRBJ2-2; D not resolved. Trimming cost V 1 base and J 6 bases, with 7 bases left between them. This CDR3 is 13 amino acids long. Germline V lookup: CDR1 SGHDT, CDR2 YYEEEE. CDR3 protein: CASSLYRAGELFF. CDR3 DNA: TGTGCCAGCAGCTTGTATCGGGCCGGGGAGCTGTTTTTT. Looking up the rest from reference TRBV5-6 and TRBJ2-2 gives the full variable domain: DAGVTQSPTHLIKTRGQQVTLRCSPKSGHDTVSWYQQALGQGPQFIFQYYEEEERQRGNFPDRFSGHQFPNYSSELNVNALLLGDSALYLCASSLYRAGELFFGEGSRLTVL.

The gene calls are TRBV30 and TRBJ1-6, with 11 positions matching TRBD1. In germline, CDR1 is GTSNPN, CDR2 SVGIG (reference sequence). The ends lost 4 bases at V and 9 bases at J; junction bases unmatched: 8. The CDR3 contains 15 residues. The CDR3 DNA is TGTGCCTGGAACCTCGGGGGGACAGGGGGTTCACCCCTCCACTTT. Protein sequence: CAWNLGGTGGSPLHF.